The rows below give T cell receptor beta chains drawn from one sample of a study of T cell responses to AZD1222 COVID-19 vaccine. TCRdb's table, derived via immunoSEQ multiplex PCR, lists solely in-frame clones and lacks some. The data show around 150,000 clones, with roughly nine tenths seen just once and more than 3% held by the top ten. The sequences come from peripheral blood, collected 28 days after the second AZD1222 dose. Receptors originate from an adult who received the AZD1222 COVID-19 vaccine. The CDR3 runs from the conserved cysteine through the conserved F or W.

TRBJ2-5,TRBV9,CASSVAGLALSQETQYF
TRBJ1-4,TRBV3-1/TRBV3-2,CASSHSMKLFF
TRBJ2-6,TRBV10-3,CAISVGISGANVLTF
TRBJ1-2,TRBV20-1,CSRPGNYGYTF
TRBJ2-1,TRBV7-9,CASSRDYDYNEQFF
TRBJ1-2,TRBV3-1/TRBV3-2,CASSIGQNGYTF
TRBJ1-5,TRBV7-2,CASSLVGGSNQPQHF
TRBJ2-1,TRBV5-3,CAGAGVGNEQFF
TRBJ1-4,TRBV6-1,CASSGVSLGGDEKLFF
TRBJ2-2,TRBV5-1,CASSPTMNTGELFF
TRBJ2-2,TRBV27,CASTKLGAASVLNTGELFF
TRBJ1-1,TRBV19,CASSSRGNTEAFF
TRBJ2-2,TRBV6-6,CASSGTSGDTGELFF
TRBJ1-2,TRBV30,CVSLGGQGRINYGYTF
TRBJ2-3,TRBV4-2,CASSPGTSSSTDTQYF
TRBJ2-1,TRBV5-4,CASSLGLSRELRLEQFF
TRBJ2-7,TRBV28,CASSLLWGTALTNDNEQYF
TRBJ1-6,TRBV27,CASKLGQGNSPLHF
TRBJ1-3,TRBV4-3,CASSQFGSSGNTIYF
TRBJ2-3,TRBV18,CASSPSGVRTDTQYF
TRBJ2-7,TRBV7-8,CASSPGHRYEQYF
TRBJ1-2,TRBV15,CATSRGSEGGSYTF
TRBJ1-2,TRBV5-1,CASSSENLYGYTF
TRBJ1-1,TRBV18,CASSPNRQGANTEAFF
TRBJ2-7,TRBV1,CTSSQVKSSGDSLKGYEQYF
TRBJ2-5,TRBV2,CATRDRGLREETQYF
TRBJ1-2,TRBV18,CASSPRTGDGYTF
TRBJ2-5,TRBV18,CASSPGQGVVETQYF
TRBJ1-6,TRBV10-2,CASRADRGLNSPLHF
TRBJ2-1,TRBV5-4,CASSVNGLYNEQFF
TRBJ2-4,TRBV4-2,CASSQGPLGQGNIQYF
TRBJ1-1,TRBV9,CASSVIQSPTGFRVNTEAFF
TRBJ2-7,TRBV7-6,CASSLTSGGTYEQYF
TRBJ2-7,TRBV6-5,CASSPDTGVTSEQYF
TRBJ2-7,TRBV6-5,CASTDRVGWHEQYF
TRBJ2-1,TRBV7-2,CASSPRTGWDEQFF
TRBJ1-1,TRBV6-1,CASSEASFWTGFLPNTEAFF
TRBJ1-5,TRBV7-2,CASSPRTGPQPQHF
TRBJ1-3,TRBV4-3,CASSQDRPRSGNTIYF
TRBJ1-5,TRBV12-3/TRBV12-4,CASSFGQPQHF
TRBJ2-3,TRBV27,CASSLSVGSTDTQYF
TRBJ1-4,TRBV27,CASSLVGQPISEKLFF
TRBJ2-7,TRBV29-1,CSVVIAVSYEQYF
TRBJ1-3,TRBV6-5,CAITPGTGFGNTIYF
TRBJ1-6,TRBV2,CASSLQGIHNSPLHF
TRBJ1-3,TRBV23-1,CASSPEGCGTGNTIYF